The 20 T cell receptor beta chains listed next were all sequenced from one sample in a study of beta chain features in type 1 diabetes. The study's findings and limits: The study found moderately but significantly shorter TCRB CDR3s in all four CD4+ subsets of Type 1 diabetes patients.

These TCRs' antigens remain unknown. TCRB transcripts that were expressed got sequenced, as all of the isolated RNA had been reverse transcribed. The table came from immunoSEQ multiplex PCR; TCRdb's copy has only in-frame clones and leaves some out. Among about 150,000 clones, 9% were seen once, and the ten largest hold under 0.75%. The sample comprised central memory CD4+ T cells from blood. Source of these receptors: a woman aged 25 to 39 with type 1 diabetes.

The rearrangement uses TRBV7-3 and TRBJ2-1; D remains ambiguous. Per the germline V gene, CDR1 is SGHTA and CDR2 is FQGTGA. Trimming took 2 bases from V and 9 from J, leaving 8 bases between them. The CDR3 consists of 12 residues. This CDR3 reads CASSLGPSEQFF. The CDR3 nucleotides read TGTGCCAGCAGCTTAGGTCCTAGTGAGCAGTTCTTC.

The chain combines TRBV9 with TRBJ1-2, with TRBD1 as a possible D gene (5 bases). With 2 bases removed from V and 4 bases from J, the gap between germline ends came to 12 bases. Looked up from germline, CDR1 is SGDLS and CDR2 is YYNGEE. The CDR3 length is 14 residues. CDR3 nucleotides: TGTGCCAGCAGCGTCAGGGATCAGCGCTATGGCTACACCTTC. Translation gives CASSVRDQRYGYTF. Full variable domain (outside the CDR3, taken from reference TRBV9 and TRBJ1-2): DSGVTQTPKHLITATGQRVTLRCSPRSGDLSVYWYQQSLDQGLQFLIQYYNGEERAKGNILERFSAQQFPDLHSELNLSSLELGDSALYFCASSVRDQRYGYTFGSGTRLTVV.

This clone was counted only a few times. The rearrangement joins TRBV2 to TRBJ2-1, with TRBD2 identical over 11 bases. This CDR3 region has 14 residues. Germline V CDR1 and CDR2: SNHLY, FYNNEI. With V trimmed by 6 bases and J by 15 bases, 13 bases remained unmatched. As DNA, the CDR3 is TGTGCCAGCAGACCTTGGAGTAGCGGGAGGGGGGCGTTCTTC. This translates into CASRPWSSGRGAFF.

There are a few counts of this clone. The chain couples TRBV10-3 to TRBJ2-1; tentative D call: TRBD2 (5 bases). Trimming pared 8 bases from V and 5 bases from J, leaving 7 bases between. Germline CDR1 is ENHRY and CDR2 is SYGVKD. This CDR3 is 11 amino acids long. CDR3 residues: CAIGRDNEQFF. The DNA of the CDR3 is TGTGCCATCGGGCGGGACAATGAGCAGTTCTTC.

The J gene is TRBJ2-7, the V gene TRBV30; D perhaps matches TRBD1 (6 bases). The CDR3 sequence is 13 residues long. Germline V lookup: CDR1 GTSNPN, CDR2 SVGIG (reference sequence). With 4 bases removed from V and 6 bases from J, the gap between germline ends came to 16 bases. CDR3 sequence (DNA): TGTGCCTGGACCTGGCAGGGGAATGGCGAGCAGTACTTC. Translating it yields CAWTWQGNGEQYF.

The CDR3 DNA is TGCGCCAGCAGCCAACCACTGAACTCTGGAAACACCATATATTTT. This translates into CASSQPLNSGNTIYF. The rearrangement links TRBV4-1 to TRBJ1-3; D gene uncertain. Trimming stripped 2 bases from V and 0 bases from J, with 8 bases between. CDR1 and CDR2 (germline): MGHRA, YSYEKL. CDR3 size: 15 residues.

The chain combines TRBV9 with TRBJ2-4, with D perhaps matching TRBD1 (6 bases). V lost 0 bases to trimming and J lost 8 bases, with 15 bases between them. Germline V CDR1 and CDR2: SGDLS, YYNGEE. There are 15 residues in the CDR3. The CDR3 DNA reads as TGTGCCAGCAGCGTAGCTGAGGCAGGGGTGGACATTCAGTACTTC. This encodes CASSVAEAGVDIQYF. Filled out from reference TRBV9 and TRBJ2-4, the complete variable domain reads DSGVTQTPKHLITATGQRVTLRCSPRSGDLSVYWYQQSLDQGLQFLIQYYNGEERAKGNILERFSAQQFPDLHSELNLSSLELGDSALYFCASSVAEAGVDIQYFGAGTRLSVL.

The J gene is TRBJ2-6, the V gene TRBV29-1; perhaps TRBD1 as D (6 bases). This CDR3 spans 14 amino acids. The germline gives CDR1 SQVTM, CDR2 ANQGSEA. V was shortened by 7 bases and J by 1 base, with 11 bases between the two germline ends. CDR3 nucleotide sequence: TGCAGCGCCGACACAGGGTCTGGGGCCAACGTCCTGACTTTC. Protein sequence: CSADTGSGANVLTF. Based on the CDR3 plus reference TRBV29-1 and TRBJ2-6, the full variable domain is SAVISQKPSRDICQRGTSLTIQCQVDSQVTMMFWYRQQPGQSLTLIATANQGSEATYESGFVIDKFPISRPNLTFSTLTVSNMSPEDSSIYLCSADTGSGANVLTFGAGSRLTVL.

This sequence joins TRBV7-9 and TRBJ2-7; perhaps TRBD1 as D (6 bases). Trimming took off 0 bases at V and 3 bases at J, with 9 bases between the two ends. Germline values: CDR1 SEHNR, CDR2 FQNEAQ (reference sequence). The CDR3 spans 14 residues. The DNA of the CDR3 is TGTGCCAGCAGCTTAGCACAGGGATACTACGAGCAGTACTTC. It translates to CASSLAQGYYEQYF.

This clone has only a few counts. V gene TRBV30 combines with J gene TRBJ2-3; possibly TRBD1 for D (5 bases). The CDR3 runs to 14 residues. Germline loops: CDR1 GTSNPN, CDR2 SVGIG (reference sequence). V was shortened by 3 bases and J by 3 bases, with 13 bases between the two germline ends. The CDR3 region is CAWSEGVGTDTQYF. The CDR3 nucleotides are TGTGCCTGGAGCGAAGGGGTGGGAACAGATACGCAGTATTTT. The full variable domain, completed using reference TRBV30 and TRBJ2-3, is SQTIHQWPATLVQPVGSPLSLECTVEGTSNPNLYWYRQAAGRGLQLLFYSVGIGQISSEVPQNLSASRPQDRQFILSSKKLLLSDSGFYLCAWSEGVGTDTQYFGPGTRLTVL.

V usage is TRBV28 and J usage is TRBJ1-2, with D perhaps TRBD1 (6 bases). Germline assignment: CDR1 MDHEN and CDR2 SYDVKM. This CDR3 contains 14 residues. V shed 3 bases and J shed 6 bases, with 14 bases lying between them. CDR3 in amino acids: CASSLGGGEDGYTF. The DNA of the CDR3 is TGTGCCAGCAGTTTGGGAGGGGGTGAGGATGGCTACACCTTC.

The chain employs TRBV6-6 and TRBJ2-3; 7 bases fit TRBD2. The CDR3 has 16 amino acids. Germline CDR1 and CDR2: MNHNY and SVGAGI (reference sequence). V gave up 5 bases and J gave up 4 bases; unmatched junction bases: 12. In DNA form, the CDR3 reads TGTGCCAGCAGTCTACGTGCGGCGGGAGTCCCAGATACGCAGTATTTT. Residues: CASSLRAAGVPDTQYF.

There are a few counts of this clone. The J gene is TRBJ2-5, the V gene TRBV29-1, with D possibly TRBD1 on 5 matching bases. The V and J ends lost 0 bases and 5 bases respectively, with 13 bases between them. Germline V CDR1 and CDR2: SQVTM, ANQGSEA. The CDR3 is made up of 14 amino acids. DNA of the CDR3: TGCAGCGTTGAAGATGACAGCAATCAGGAGACCCAGTACTTC. Amino acid sequence: CSVEDDSNQETQYF.

This chain uses TRBV25-1 with TRBJ2-3, with D tentatively TRBD1 (6 bases). Germline V lookup: CDR1 MGHDK, CDR2 SYGVNS. With 3 bases removed from V and 4 bases from J, the gap between germline ends came to 8 bases. CDR3 length: 13 residues. The CDR3 protein is CASSDRTADTQYF. As DNA, the CDR3 is TGTGCCAGCAGTGACCGGACAGCAGATACGCAGTATTTT.

There are a few counts of this clone. The gene calls are TRBV7-2 and TRBJ2-7, with unresolved D. The CDR3 extends over 14 amino acids. From germline, CDR1 is SGHTA and CDR2 FQGNSA. The germline V and J ends were trimmed by 1 base and 3 bases, with 10 bases remaining between them. In nucleotides, the CDR3 is TGTGCCAGCAGCTTAGTTCGCGGAAACTACGAGCAGTACTTC. This translates into CASSLVRGNYEQYF.

V gene TRBV5-1 combines with J gene TRBJ2-7; 14 nucleotides align to TRBD2. This CDR3 contains 15 residues. Per germline, CDR1 SGHRS and CDR2 YFSETQ. V was pared by 4 bases and J by 6 bases, with 6 bases of the junction left unmatched. The CDR3 loop is CASSTGTSGSREQYF. CDR3 nucleotide sequence: TGCGCCAGCAGCACAGGGACTAGCGGGAGCCGCGAGCAGTACTTC. The full variable domain, in which reference TRBV5-1 and TRBJ2-7 provide the parts outside the CDR3, is KAGVTQTPRYLIKTRGQQVTLSCSPISGHRSVSWYQQTPGQGLQFLFEYFSETQRNKGNFPGRFSGRQFSNSRSEMNVSTLELGDSALYLCASSTGTSGSREQYFGPGTRLTVT.

With respect to this clone: The sample has other DNA sequences that encode this CDR3 too. The chain recombines TRBV11-2 with TRBJ2-1; D possibly corresponds to TRBD2 (5 bases). The germline V gene encodes CDR1 SGHAT and CDR2 FQNNGV. V lost 5 bases and J lost 1, with 15 bases in between. This CDR3 region has 16 residues. The CDR3 DNA reads TGTGCCAGCAGCCCCATACGAGGGCCTTCCTACAATGAGCAGTTCTTC. It is translated as CASSPIRGPSYNEQFF.

This clone was recorded a few times. The chain carries TRBV29-1 and TRBJ2-7; weak D call: TRBD1 (5 bases). Germline-derived CDR1 and CDR2 are SQVTM and ANQGSEA. CDR3 size: 11 residues. The V end lost 7 bases, the J end lost 7 bases, and 14 bases lay between the germline ends. In DNA form, the CDR3 reads TGCAGCGGTAAGACAGAGACGGAGCAGTACTTC. Amino acid sequence: CSGKTETEQYF.

The chain employs TRBV14 and TRBJ2-3, with 12 bases identical to TRBD2. Germline trimming cut 2 bases from V and 7 bases from J; bases unmatched to any gene: 4. CDR3 size: 15 residues. The germline gives CDR1 SGHDN, CDR2 FVKESK. CDR3 protein: CASSQLAGGANTQYF. The CDR3, as DNA: TGTGCCAGCAGCCAACTAGCGGGAGGGGCGAATACGCAGTATTTT.

The chain combines TRBV4-1 with TRBJ2-3; maybe TRBD1 (6 bases). The germline CDR1 and CDR2 sequences are MGHRA and YSYEKL. This CDR3 is 14 amino acids long. V was clipped by 2 bases and J by 4 bases, with 10 bases between them. CDR3 bases: TGCGCCAGCAGCCAACTTGGGGGCCCAGATACGCAGTATTTT. Its protein product is CASSQLGGPDTQYF.